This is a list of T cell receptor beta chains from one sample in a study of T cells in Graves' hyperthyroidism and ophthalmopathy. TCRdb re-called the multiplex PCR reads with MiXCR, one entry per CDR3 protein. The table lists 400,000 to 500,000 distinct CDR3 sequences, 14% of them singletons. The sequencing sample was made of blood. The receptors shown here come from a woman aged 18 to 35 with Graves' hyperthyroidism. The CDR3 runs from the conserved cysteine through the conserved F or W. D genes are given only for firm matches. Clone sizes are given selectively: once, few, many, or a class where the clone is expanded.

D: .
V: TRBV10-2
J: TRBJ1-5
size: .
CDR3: CASGDRALNQPQHF
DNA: TGCGCCAGCGGAGACCGGGCCCTAAATCAGCCCCAGCATTTT

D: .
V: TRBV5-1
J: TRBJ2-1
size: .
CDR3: CASFPGSTYNEQFF
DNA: TGCGCCAGCTTTCCGGGATCTACCTACAATGAGCAGTTCTTC

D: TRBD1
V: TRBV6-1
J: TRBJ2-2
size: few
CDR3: CASSPTGTENTGELFF
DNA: TGTGCCAGCAGTCCTACCGGGACAGAGAACACCGGGGAGCTGTTTTTT

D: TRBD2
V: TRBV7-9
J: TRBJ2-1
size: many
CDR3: CASSGGGSPYNEQFF
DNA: TGTGCCAGCAGCGGGGGGGGAAGCCCCTACAATGAGCAGTTCTTC

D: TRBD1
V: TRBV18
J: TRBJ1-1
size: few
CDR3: CASSLSDRDTEAFF
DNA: TGTGCCAGCTCACTATCCGACAGGGACACTGAAGCTTTCTTT

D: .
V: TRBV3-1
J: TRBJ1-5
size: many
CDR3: CASSQDWSGSQPQHF
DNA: TGTGCCAGCAGCCAAGATTGGTCAGGGTCTCAGCCCCAGCATTTT

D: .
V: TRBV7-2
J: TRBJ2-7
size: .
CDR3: CASSLDQRGYEQYF
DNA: TGTGCCAGCAGCTTAGATCAGAGGGGCTACGAGCAGTACTTC

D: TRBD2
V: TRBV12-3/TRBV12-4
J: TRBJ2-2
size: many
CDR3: CASSPSSGRGNTGELFF
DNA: TGTGCCAGCAGTCCCAGTAGCGGGAGGGGAAACACCGGGGAGCTGTTTTTT

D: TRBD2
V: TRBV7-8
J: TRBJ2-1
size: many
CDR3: CASSSRGTRRQFF
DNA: TGTGCCAGCAGCTCCCGAGGGACTAGGAGGCAGTTCTTC

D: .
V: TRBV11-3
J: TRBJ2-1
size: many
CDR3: CASSPGYSGDEQFF
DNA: TGTGCCAGCAGCCCCGGATACTCGGGGGACGAGCAGTTCTTC

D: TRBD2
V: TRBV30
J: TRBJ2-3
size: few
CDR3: CAWSRREGLTDTQYF
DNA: TGTGCCTGGAGTAGACGGGAGGGCCTGACAGATACGCAGTATTTT

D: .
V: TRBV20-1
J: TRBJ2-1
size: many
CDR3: CSASWILDNEQFF
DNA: TGCAGTGCTAGTTGGATTCTGGACAATGAGCAGTTCTTC

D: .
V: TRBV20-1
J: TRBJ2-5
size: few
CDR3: CSADDTQQETQYF
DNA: TGCAGTGCAGATGACACCCAACAAGAGACCCAGTACTTC

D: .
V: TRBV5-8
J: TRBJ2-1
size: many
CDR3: CASSLVGGVFYDNEQFF
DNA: TGTGCCAGCAGCTTGGTAGGGGGGGTGTTCTACGACAATGAGCAGTTCTTC